The clone carrying this TCR beta chain was found many times. Germline-derived CDR1 and CDR2 are MNHEY and SVGAGI. V was shortened by 2 bases and J by 6 bases, with 28 bases between the two germline ends. The CDR3 spans 19 residues. This sample was taken from a study of patients and donors after allogeneic stem cell transplantation. TCRdb re-called the RT-PCR reads through MiXCR, storing one row per CDR3 protein. Of about 960,000 distinct CDR3 sequences in the sample, 15% to 20% were seen once. The chain employs TRBV6-5 and TRBJ1-1; D perhaps matches TRBD1 (5 bases). The sequencing sample was made of blood, either unsorted or a sorted T cell fraction (not recorded which). This clonotype originated in a human donor who was either an allogeneic HSCT recipient or a stem cell or donor lymphocyte infusion donor (not recorded which). It is not recorded whose cells these are; they may come from a transplant donor. In DNA form, the CDR3 reads TGTGCCAGCAGTTACGTTTTTGTGGCAGCGCAGGGTTTGGAAGCTGAAGCTTTCTTT. This gives the protein CASSYVFVAAQGLEAEAFF.